Listed below are T cell receptor beta chains from one sample, sequenced in a study of chemoradiotherapy in HPV16-positive cancers. Sequencing was performed with immunoSEQ multiplex PCR; in TCRdb, only in-frame clones are kept and a portion is missing. This table holds about 68,000 clones, almost 90% found once. The sample consisted of blood, taken from a patient who underwent chemoradiotherapy. Source of these receptors: a human donor with HPV-associated anogenital cancer. The CDR3 runs from the conserved cysteine through the conserved F or W. A D gene is named only where the DNA matches it firmly. The size field is filled for only some rows; it gives once, few, many or a size class.

TRBD2	TRBV5-6	NA	TRBJ2-7	TGTGCCAGCAGCTTGTGGACTAGCGGGAGGAGCGAGCAGTACTTC	CASSLWTSGRSEQYF
TRBD1	TRBV11-2	NA	TRBJ1-1	TGTGCCAGCAGCTCGGACAGGGGCCGGGGGACTGAAGCTTTCTTT	CASSSDRGRGTEAFF
NA	TRBV2	NA	TRBJ2-2	TGTGCCAGCAGTGGTTGGCAGGGGAACACCGGGGAGCTGTTTTTT	CASSGWQGNTGELFF
TRBD2	TRBV4-1	NA	TRBJ2-3	TGCGCCAGCAGCCAAGATTCTAGCGGGGGGTCCCTGGGCACAGATACGCAGTATTTT	CASSQDSSGGSLGTDTQYF
NA	TRBV4-1	NA	TRBJ1-5	TGCGCCAGCAGCCAAGAACCCCAGGGTCGTCAGCCCCAGCATTTT	CASSQEPQGRQPQHF
TRBD1	TRBV28	NA	TRBJ1-2	TGTGCCAGCAGTGAAGCAGGGGGCCCTAACTATGGCTACACCTTC	CASSEAGGPNYGYTF
NA	TRBV5-1	NA	TRBJ2-3	TGCGCCAGCAGCGATCGGGGGGCCTGGACAGATACGCAGTATTTT	CASSDRGAWTDTQYF
NA	TRBV10-1	NA	TRBJ1-1	TGCGCCAGTAGCACAGGGTCTAACACTGAAGCTTTCTTT	CASSTGSNTEAFF
NA	TRBV19	few	TRBJ2-3	TGTGCCAGTAGGTCGCGGGGCGGAGGTGATACGCAGTATTTT	CASRSRGGGDTQYF
TRBD2	TRBV9	NA	TRBJ2-4	TGTGCCAGCAGCCCCCCACTGAGAGCAGCGGGGGGGCTAGCCAAAAACATTCAGTACTTC	CASSPPLRAAGGLAKNIQYF
NA	TRBV5-5	few	TRBJ1-1	TGTGCCAGCAGCCCGACAGGCCGAGGCGGCACTGAAGCTTTCTTT	CASSPTGRGGTEAFF
NA	TRBV10-1	NA	TRBJ1-3	TGCGCCAGCAGTGACGGGAGCACCATATATTTT	CASSDGSTIYF
TRBD2	TRBV7-2	NA	TRBJ2-5	TGTGCCAGCAGCTTAGAACTAGCGGGAGGGGAGCAAGAGACCCAGTACTTC	CASSLELAGGEQETQYF
TRBD1	TRBV19	NA	TRBJ2-7	TGTGCCAGTAGTATAACGGACAGGTATAGCGAGCAGTACTTC	CASSITDRYSEQYF
TRBD2	TRBV6-4	NA	TRBJ2-1	TGTGCCAGCAGTGACCGTCATAGCGGGGAGCAGTTCTTC	CASSDRHSGEQFF
TRBD1	TRBV7-9	NA	TRBJ1-5	TGTGCCAGCAGTAGTACAGGGGCTCGGGGCAATCAGCCCCAGCATTTT	CASSSTGARGNQPQHF
TRBD1	TRBV7-6	once	TRBJ1-5	TGTGCCAGCAGCTTGGCAGGGGGCGCGGGGCAGCCCCAGCATTTT	CASSLAGGAGQPQHF
TRBD1	TRBV29-1	NA	TRBJ2-7	TGCAGCGTTGAAGCCACAGGGGGCTGGCCCTACGAGCAGTACTTC	CSVEATGGWPYEQYF
NA	TRBV27	NA	TRBJ2-7	TGTGCCAGCAGTTTCGGGACCTCGCCCGCCTACGAGCAGTACTTC	CASSFGTSPAYEQYF
NA	TRBV6-4	NA	TRBJ1-2	TGTGCCAGCAGCCCTAGGGCACGCGGGCAAGCTAACTATGGCTACACCTTC	CASSPRARGQANYGYTF
TRBD1	TRBV30	NA	TRBJ2-2	TGTGCCTGGAGTGAGATTGGCAGACAGGGACGTAACACCGGGGAGCTGTTTTTT	CAWSEIGRQGRNTGELFF
NA	TRBV6-1	NA	TRBJ2-7	TGTGCCAGCAGAGCAGAGATAGAGGGCGAGCAGTACTTC	CASRAEIEGEQYF
NA	TRBV7-3	NA	TRBJ1-3	TGTGCCAGCAGCTTAAATAACAGTAGTTCTGGAAACACCATATATTTT	CASSLNNSSSGNTIYF
TRBD1	TRBV2	NA	TRBJ1-2	TGTGCCAGCACCTTACAGGGGGCTCTCAGCGATGGCTACACCTTC	CASTLQGALSDGYTF
NA	TRBV5-3	few	TRBJ1-2	TGTGCCAGAAGCTTTCTCTCCGACATTAACTATGGCTACACCTTC	CARSFLSDINYGYTF
NA	TRBV10-3	NA	TRBJ2-7	TGTGCCATCAGTGAGCGGCAGGGATCCTACGAGCAGTACTTC	CAISERQGSYEQYF
TRBD2	TRBV4-1	NA	TRBJ2-7	TGCGCCAGCAGCCACACCACTAGCGGGGGGAACCTGTACGAGCAGTACTTC	CASSHTTSGGNLYEQYF
NA	TRBV6-5	NA	TRBJ2-5	TGTGCCAGCAGTTACAGGGGCCCTCGGGAGACCCAGTACTTC	CASSYRGPRETQYF
NA	TRBV2	NA	TRBJ1-2	TGTGCCAGCAGTGAGGTTCTGGATGGCTACACCTTC	CASSEVLDGYTF
NA	TRBV6-1	NA	TRBJ1-5	TGTGCCAGCAGTGAGCTAAGCAATCAGCCCCAGCATTTT	CASSELSNQPQHF
NA	TRBV6-4	NA	TRBJ2-3	TGTGCCAGCAGTGACGGGGGGGCGGCAGATACGCAGTATTTT	CASSDGGAADTQYF
NA	TRBV5-1	once	TRBJ2-7	TGCGCCAGCAGCTTGTTTCGGAACTACGAGCAGTACTTC	CASSLFRNYEQYF
NA	TRBV5-1	NA	TRBJ1-1	TGCGCCAGCAGCTTGGGGGCGCAGGCTTTCTTT	CASSLGAQAFF
NA	TRBV5-1	once	TRBJ2-3	TGCGCCAGCAGCTCGATGCCCGGAAGCACAGATACGCAGTATTTT	CASSSMPGSTDTQYF
NA	TRBV20-1	NA	TRBJ2-5	TGCAGTGCTACCGGGGAGACCCAGTACTTC	CSATGETQYF
NA	TRBV5-4	few	TRBJ2-2	TGTGCCAGCAGCTTGGTGGGGACTGAGATTACCGGGGAGCTGTTTTTT	CASSLVGTEITGELFF
TRBD1	TRBV29-1	NA	TRBJ2-1	TGCAGCACCGGGACAGGGAGTTACAATGAGCAGTTCTTC	CSTGTGSYNEQFF
NA	TRBV14	NA	TRBJ1-1	TGTGCCAGCACCCCTTCAGGAGGGTATGGCGGGAACACTGAAGCTTTCTTT	CASTPSGGYGGNTEAFF
NA	TRBV6-6	NA	TRBJ1-4	TGTGCCAGCAGTGATACGACAGTCTCAAGGGAAAAACTGTTTTTT	CASSDTTVSREKLFF
NA	TRBV11-3	NA	TRBJ2-3	TGTGCCAGCAGCTTAGCCCCAGGGGCCCCAGATACGCAGTATTTT	CASSLAPGAPDTQYF
TRBD2	TRBV5-8	NA	TRBJ2-1	TGTGCCAGCAGCTTGGGCGGGAGGGACTATGAGCAGTTCTTC	CASSLGGRDYEQFF
NA	TRBV28	NA	TRBJ2-7	TGTGCCAGCAGTTCAGTCATGGACTACGAGCAGTACTTC	CASSSVMDYEQYF
NA	TRBV29-1	NA	TRBJ2-7	TGCAGCGTTGGGGGCGCGGAATCCTACGAGCAGTACTTC	CSVGGAESYEQYF
NA	TRBV14	medium-sized	TRBJ1-2	TGTGCCAGCAGCCAAGATGGGGACGTAGACTATGGCTACACCTTC	CASSQDGDVDYGYTF
NA	TRBV30	NA	TRBJ1-2	TGTGCCTGGAATCCGCGGGGGCTTGTGGGGTATGGCTACACCTTC	CAWNPRGLVGYGYTF
NA	TRBV18	NA	TRBJ1-2	TGTGCCAGCTCACCACCTTCCACGTACTATGGCTACACCTTC	CASSPPSTYYGYTF
TRBD1	TRBV19	few	TRBJ2-7	TGTGCCAGTAGTAAAACTCGGACAGGGTTATACGAGCAGTACTTC	CASSKTRTGLYEQYF
NA	TRBV11-2	once	TRBJ1-6	TGTGCCAGCAGCTTAGAAGTGAATTCACCCCTCCACTTT	CASSLEVNSPLHF
NA	TRBV9	NA	TRBJ1-4	TGTGCCAGCAGCGCAACGCTGGCAGCTAATGAAAAACTGTTTTTT	CASSATLAANEKLFF
TRBD1	TRBV18	once	TRBJ2-2	TGTGCCAGCTCACCAAATGACAGGGGAACCGGGGAGCTGTTTTTT	CASSPNDRGTGELFF
NA	TRBV5-6	NA	TRBJ2-5	TGTGCCAGCAGCTTTGGGGTCGTGAGAGAGACCCAGTACTTC	CASSFGVVRETQYF
NA	TRBV27	NA	TRBJ1-5	TGTGCCAGCAGTTACGGGGGGATACATCAGCCCCAGCATTTT	CASSYGGIHQPQHF
NA	TRBV19	once	TRBJ2-1	TGTGCCAGTAGTATAGGTGGGGCCAACAATGAGCAGTTCTTC	CASSIGGANNEQFF